This TCR beta chain originates from a study of T-cell reconstitution after alpha-beta-depleted transplantation in children. Trimming removed 8 bases from V and 2 bases from J, with 6 bases in between. Germline V gives CDR1 MDHEN, CDR2 SYDVKM. CDR3 size: 11 residues. Preparation of the TCRbeta library was carried out with unique molecular identifiers. TCRdb called the PCR reads again in MiXCR, with one record for every CDR3 protein. Of around 340,000 distinct CDR3 sequences listed, 10% to 15% are singletons. This clonotype has more than one count but fewer than ten. The chain has TRBV28 and TRBJ1-2; a weak D match, TRBD1 (5 bases). The sequences come from PBMCs, collected from the stem cell graft. This TCR came from a human donor who donated a stem cell graft to a child with Fanconi anemia. The CDR3 DNA sequence: TGTGCCAGCGCAGGGAACTATGGCTACACCTTC. Its protein product is CASAGNYGYTF.